Listed below are T cell receptor beta chains from one sample, sequenced in a study of shared clonotypes between healthy human individuals. Generated by immunoSEQ multiplex PCR, the TCRdb table keeps only in-frame clones and is missing some. The repertoire holds fewer than 850,000 clones, with about 97% as singletons. Sequencing used naive CD8+ T cells sorted from blood. The source of these receptors is a man aged 25-45 years in good health. Both conserved end residues are part of each CDR3. A D gene is named only where the DNA matches it firmly. The size entry is marked missing in some rows and otherwise reads once, few, many or a size class.

clone_size	v_call	d_call	j_call	cdr3_nt	cdr3_aa
NA	TRBV19	NA	TRBJ2-1	TGTGCCAGTAGTGGAGTACTAGTCCCCTACAATGAGCAGTTCTTC	CASSGVLVPYNEQFF
NA	TRBV9	NA	TRBJ2-1	TGTGCCAGCAGCGTAGACGGTAGCTATCGTGAGCAGTTCTTC	CASSVDGSYREQFF
NA	TRBV28	TRBD1	TRBJ1-3	TGTGCCAGCAGTTTGCCAACAGGGGGTGGAAACACCATATATTTT	CASSLPTGGGNTIYF
NA	TRBV4-1	NA	TRBJ1-5	TGCGCCAGCAGCCAAGGACAGCTTAACAATCAGCCCCAGCATTTT	CASSQGQLNNQPQHF
NA	TRBV5-1	NA	TRBJ1-1	TGCGCCAGCAGGTTGAACACTGAAGCTTTCTTT	CASRLNTEAFF
NA	TRBV11-3	TRBD2	TRBJ2-1	TGTGCCAGCAGCCTAGCGGTTTTCCGCAATGAGCAGTTCTTC	CASSLAVFRNEQFF
once	TRBV5-6	NA	TRBJ2-5	TGTGCCAGCAGCCTCCCTCGGGGAGACAAGAGGACCCAGTACTTC	CASSLPRGDKRTQYF
NA	TRBV5-6	NA	TRBJ1-5	TGTGCCAGCAGCTTGGCCGGCAAGGGAAGCAATCAGCCCCAGCATTTT	CASSLAGKGSNQPQHF
NA	TRBV11-2	NA	TRBJ2-1	TGTGCCAGCAGCTTAGTGGGGGCTTCAGGGGTGCGAGTCAATGAGCAGTTCTTC	CASSLVGASGVRVNEQFF
NA	TRBV4-1	NA	TRBJ1-1	TGCGCCAGCAGAACTAACACTGAAGCTTTCTTT	CASRTNTEAFF
once	TRBV30	NA	TRBJ2-7	TGTGCCTGGAGTGTAGGCAGCTCCTACGAGCAGTACTTC	CAWSVGSSYEQYF
NA	TRBV13	NA	TRBJ2-5	TGTGCCAGCAGGGGGGCTGGCAGCACACAAGAGACCCAGTACTTC	CASRGAGSTQETQYF
NA	TRBV4-1	TRBD2	TRBJ2-4	TGCGCCAGCAGCCAAGTGGCGGGAGCCGTATCGGCCAAAAACATTCAGTACTTC	CASSQVAGAVSAKNIQYF
NA	TRBV10-2	NA	TRBJ2-2	TGCGCCAGCAGTGATTCGAGCGAGAACACCGGGGAGCTGTTTTTT	CASSDSSENTGELFF
NA	TRBV13	TRBD1	TRBJ2-7	TGTGCCAGCAGCTCCCGGGACAGGACCTACGAGCAGTACTTC	CASSSRDRTYEQYF
NA	TRBV5-4	TRBD2	TRBJ2-7	TGTGCCAGCGCGTTGACTAGCGGGGAATCCTACGAGCAGTACTTC	CASALTSGESYEQYF
NA	TRBV6-5	NA	TRBJ1-2	TGTGCCAGCCGGAACGTTGGCAGCTCTCTCTATGGCTACACCTTC	CASRNVGSSLYGYTF
NA	TRBV2	NA	TRBJ2-2	TGTGCCAGCAGTGAAGAGTCCGGTTTGCGGATGAACACCGGGGAGCTGTTTTTT	CASSEESGLRMNTGELFF
NA	TRBV14	NA	TRBJ2-7	TGTGCCAGCAGCCACCCAGGTACCCGCTCCTACGAGCAGTACTTC	CASSHPGTRSYEQYF
NA	TRBV7-9	NA	TRBJ2-5	TGTGCCAGCAGCTTGTCGACCGAGCAAGAGACCCAGTACTTC	CASSLSTEQETQYF
NA	TRBV5-4	TRBD2	TRBJ2-1	TGTGCCAGCAGCTTGGCGAGCGGGAGCAATGAGCAGTTCTTC	CASSLASGSNEQFF
NA	TRBV7-2	TRBD2	TRBJ2-5	TGTGCCAGCAGCTTGACTAGCGGGAGTGGAGAGACCCAGTACTTC	CASSLTSGSGETQYF
NA	TRBV7-6	TRBD1	TRBJ2-5	TGTGCCAGCAGCCGAAATTCCCCGGGACAGAAACAAGAGACCCAGTACTTC	CASSRNSPGQKQETQYF
NA	TRBV10-2	TRBD1	TRBJ1-5	TGCGCCAGCAGTTCGGACAGGGCCTATCAGCCCCAGCATTTT	CASSSDRAYQPQHF
NA	TRBV7-9	TRBD2	TRBJ2-2	TGTGCCAGCAGCTCATTGACTAGCGGGAGAAGTGGGGAGCTGTTTTTT	CASSSLTSGRSGELFF
NA	TRBV7-2	NA	TRBJ2-7	TGTGCCAGCAGCGCGATTCTCACGAGCTCCTACGAGCAGTACTTC	CASSAILTSSYEQYF
once	TRBV9	TRBD2	TRBJ2-1	TGTGCCAGCAGCGTAGATAGGACTAGCGGGAGGTATGAGCAGTTCTTC	CASSVDRTSGRYEQFF
NA	TRBV7-9	NA	TRBJ2-1	TGTGCCAGCCCTCGCTCCAATGAGCAGTTCTTC	CASPRSNEQFF
NA	TRBV9	NA	TRBJ1-2	TGTGCCAGCAGCGGGGGGGATAACTATGGCTACACCTTC	CASSGGDNYGYTF
NA	TRBV4-1	NA	TRBJ1-4	TGCGCCAGCAGCCAACGAACAAGATTCCTGTCCGAAAAACTTAATGAAAAACTGTTTTTT	CASSQRTRFLSEKLNEKLFF
NA	TRBV7-6	NA	TRBJ2-3	TGTGCCAGCAGCTTAGCCGCGCAGGTGGCGGGCCCCCTTACGGATACGCAGTATTTT	CASSLAAQVAGPLTDTQYF
once	TRBV9	NA	TRBJ2-7	TGTGCCAGCAGCGGATCCGGGGGAGGGGGACTATACGAGCAGTACTTC	CASSGSGGGGLYEQYF
NA	TRBV7-9	NA	TRBJ2-1	TGTGCCAGCAGCTTAGGGGGGGGCGGGAATGACAATGAGCAGTTCTTC	CASSLGGGGNDNEQFF
NA	TRBV29-1	NA	TRBJ2-1	TGCAGCGTTGAAGGGGGCTTGGAAGGAGCCTACAATGAGCAGTTCTTC	CSVEGGLEGAYNEQFF
NA	TRBV4-1	TRBD2	TRBJ2-1	TGCGCCAGCAGCCAAACCCCGGCTAGCGGGAGCCTGAGTGAGCAGTTCTTC	CASSQTPASGSLSEQFF
NA	TRBV7-9	NA	TRBJ1-2	TGTGCCAGCAGCTTACCGCCAGGTTCCTCCCTTTATGGCTACACCTTC	CASSLPPGSSLYGYTF
NA	TRBV5-6	NA	TRBJ2-5	TGTGCCAGCAGCTTTTTCATCCGATCGGAGACCCAGTACTTC	CASSFFIRSETQYF
once	TRBV29-1	NA	TRBJ2-1	TGCAGCTTTAGCTACAATGAGCAGTTCTTC	CSFSYNEQFF
once	TRBV10-2	NA	TRBJ2-7	TGCGCCAGCAGTGGCCCCCGGGACTCAACTTACCCACCCTACGAGCAGTACTTC	CASSGPRDSTYPPYEQYF
NA	TRBV14	TRBD1	TRBJ2-5	TGTGCCAGCAGCCTACCGGGACAGGTTGGGGGAGAGACCCAGTACTTC	CASSLPGQVGGETQYF
NA	TRBV14	TRBD2	TRBJ2-5	TGTGCCAGCAGCCGGACTAGCGGGACGGAGACCCAGTACTTC	CASSRTSGTETQYF
NA	TRBV14	NA	TRBJ2-7	TGTGCCAGCAGCCAAGTGGGGCAGGGCTACGAGCAGTACTTC	CASSQVGQGYEQYF
few	TRBV6-1	NA	TRBJ1-4	TGTGCCAGCAGTGAAGTCGGGGGCATCGGTAATGAAAAACTGTTTTTT	CASSEVGGIGNEKLFF
NA	TRBV2	TRBD1	TRBJ1-5	TGTGCCAGCAGTGATCCGGGACAGGGCGAGTGGGATAGCAATCAGCCCCAGCATTTT	CASSDPGQGEWDSNQPQHF
NA	TRBV11-2	TRBD2	TRBJ2-1	TGTGCCAGCAGGCCTAGCGGTCTTAGCTCCTACAATGAGCAGTTCTTC	CASRPSGLSSYNEQFF
NA	TRBV4-1	NA	TRBJ2-1	TGCGCCAGCAGCCATGGGCTCAATGAGCAGTTCTTC	CASSHGLNEQFF
few	TRBV2	TRBD2	TRBJ2-5	TGTGCCAGCGGGAGACTAGCGGGGTCGCGGGAGACCCAGTACTTC	CASGRLAGSRETQYF
NA	TRBV7-3	NA	TRBJ2-3	TGTGCCAGCAGCTTACCCGAGAACCGGGACAAGTATTTT	CASSLPENRDKYF
NA	TRBV4-2	NA	TRBJ2-2	TGTGCCAGCAGCCAAGGTTATTCCACCGGGGAGCTGTTTTTT	CASSQGYSTGELFF